Listed here is a single T cell receptor beta chain. Its matching antigen is unknown. TCRdb re-analysed the 5' RACE reads in MiXCR, keeping a single row per CDR3 protein. The table records some 14,000 distinct CDR3 sequences, around 11% of them present only once. The entry originates in a study of T-cell memory formation after mild COVID-19. The overall study: Among the donors, TCR clusters were largely specific to each donor.

Study conclusions and caveats: Within pre-infection memory, some responding clones were found, suggesting cross-reactive memory joined. The CD4+ clones that contracted clustered mainly within CM and EM, and the CD8+ clones concentrated in EMRA.

Material: PBMCs or a T cell subset sorted from them (not recorded which). This sequence was found in an adult woman who had mild COVID-19 (a few samples of this study predate the infection). Cell type and time point are not known.

CDR3 sequence reads: CASSQALAGGTDTQYF. The CDR3 region has the DNA TGTGCCAGCAGCCAAGCACTAGCGGGGGGTACAGATACGCAGTATTTT. This chain links TRBV4-2 with TRBJ2-3; 12 nucleotides line up with TRBD2. The CDR3 is made up of 16 amino acids. Germline trimming cut 1 base from V and 3 bases from J; bases unmatched to any gene: 2. The germline CDR1 and CDR2 sequences are LGHNA and YNFKEQ.